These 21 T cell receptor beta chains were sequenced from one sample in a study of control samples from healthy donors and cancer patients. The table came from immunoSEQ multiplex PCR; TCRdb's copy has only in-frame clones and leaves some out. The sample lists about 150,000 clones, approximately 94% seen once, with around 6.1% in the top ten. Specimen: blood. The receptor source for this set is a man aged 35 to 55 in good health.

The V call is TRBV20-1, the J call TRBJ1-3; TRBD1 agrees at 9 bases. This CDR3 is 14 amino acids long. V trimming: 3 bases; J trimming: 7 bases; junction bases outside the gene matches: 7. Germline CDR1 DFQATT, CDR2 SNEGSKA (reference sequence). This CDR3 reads CSASPGQGHNTIYF. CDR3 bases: TGCAGTGCTAGTCCGGGACAGGGTCATAACACCATATATTTT.

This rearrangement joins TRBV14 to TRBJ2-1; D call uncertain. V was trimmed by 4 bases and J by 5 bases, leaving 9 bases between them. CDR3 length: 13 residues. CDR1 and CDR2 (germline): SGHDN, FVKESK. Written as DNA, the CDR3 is TGTGCCAGCAGCCCCTTCCGGCACAATGAGCAGTTCTTC. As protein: CASSPFRHNEQFF.

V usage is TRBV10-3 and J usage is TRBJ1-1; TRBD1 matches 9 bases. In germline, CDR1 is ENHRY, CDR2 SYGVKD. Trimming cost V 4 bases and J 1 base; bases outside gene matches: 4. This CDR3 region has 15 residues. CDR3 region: CAISARDRANTEAFF. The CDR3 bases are TGTGCCATCAGTGCCCGGGACAGGGCGAACACTGAAGCTTTCTTT.

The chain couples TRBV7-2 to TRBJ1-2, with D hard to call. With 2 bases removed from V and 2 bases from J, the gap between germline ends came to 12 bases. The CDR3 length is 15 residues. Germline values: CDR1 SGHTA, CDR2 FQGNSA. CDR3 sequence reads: CASSLSPSENYGYTF. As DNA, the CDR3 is TGTGCCAGCAGCTTATCCCCTTCGGAAAACTATGGCTACACCTTC.

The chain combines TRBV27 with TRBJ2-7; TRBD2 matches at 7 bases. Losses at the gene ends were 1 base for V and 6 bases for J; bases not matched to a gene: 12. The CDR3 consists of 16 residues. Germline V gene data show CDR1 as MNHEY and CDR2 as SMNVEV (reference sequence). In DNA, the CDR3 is TGTGCCAGCAGTTTATTGGGGGGGGAGCCCCTGGGCGAGCAGTACTTC. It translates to CASSLLGGEPLGEQYF.

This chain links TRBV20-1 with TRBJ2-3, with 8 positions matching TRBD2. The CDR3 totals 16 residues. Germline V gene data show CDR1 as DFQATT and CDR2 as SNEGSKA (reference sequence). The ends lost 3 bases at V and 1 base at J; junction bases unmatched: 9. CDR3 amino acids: CSASSTMTSGTDTQYF. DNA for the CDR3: TGCAGTGCTAGTTCAACTATGACTAGCGGCACAGATACGCAGTATTTT.

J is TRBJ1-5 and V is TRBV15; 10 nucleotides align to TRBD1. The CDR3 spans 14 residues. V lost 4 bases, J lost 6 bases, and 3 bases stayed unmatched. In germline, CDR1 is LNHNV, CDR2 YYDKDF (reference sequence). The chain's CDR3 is CATSKGQGFQPQHF. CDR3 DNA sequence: TGTGCCACCAGCAAGGGACAGGGGTTTCAGCCCCAGCATTTT.

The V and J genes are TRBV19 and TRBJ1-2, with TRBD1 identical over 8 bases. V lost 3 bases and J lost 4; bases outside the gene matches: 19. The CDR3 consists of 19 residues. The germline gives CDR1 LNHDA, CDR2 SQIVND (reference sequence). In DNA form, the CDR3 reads TGTGCCAGTAGTATCCGTCTCCCTGGGACAGGCCACGGACCCTATGGCTACACCTTC. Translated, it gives CASSIRLPGTGHGPYGYTF.

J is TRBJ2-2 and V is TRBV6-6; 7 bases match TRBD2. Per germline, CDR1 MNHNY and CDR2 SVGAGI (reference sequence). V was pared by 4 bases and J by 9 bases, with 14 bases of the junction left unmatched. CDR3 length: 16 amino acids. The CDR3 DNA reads TGTGCCAGCAGTTTCTCGGGGGGAGCGGGGTACCGGGAGCTGTTTTTT. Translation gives CASSFSGGAGYRELFF.

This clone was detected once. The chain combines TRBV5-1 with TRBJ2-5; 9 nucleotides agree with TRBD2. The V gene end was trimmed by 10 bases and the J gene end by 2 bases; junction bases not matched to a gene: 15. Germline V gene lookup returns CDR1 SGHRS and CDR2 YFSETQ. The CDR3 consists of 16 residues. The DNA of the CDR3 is TGCGCCCGCTCGGGGCGGGGGGGCGATCGACAAGAGACCCAGTACTTC. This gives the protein CARSGRGGDRQETQYF.

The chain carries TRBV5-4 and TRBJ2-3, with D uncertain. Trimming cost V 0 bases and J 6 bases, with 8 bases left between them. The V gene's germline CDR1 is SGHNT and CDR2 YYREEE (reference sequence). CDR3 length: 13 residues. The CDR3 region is CASSLDRQDTQYF. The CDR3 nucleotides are TGTGCCAGCAGCTTGGATCGTCAGGATACGCAGTATTTT.

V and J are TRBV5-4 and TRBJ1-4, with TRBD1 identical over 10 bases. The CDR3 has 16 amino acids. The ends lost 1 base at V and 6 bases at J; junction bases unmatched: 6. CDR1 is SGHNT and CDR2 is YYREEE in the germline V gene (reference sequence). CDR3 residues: CASSLWDRGLDEKLFF. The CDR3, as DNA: TGTGCCAGCAGCTTGTGGGACAGGGGCTTAGATGAAAAACTGTTTTTT.

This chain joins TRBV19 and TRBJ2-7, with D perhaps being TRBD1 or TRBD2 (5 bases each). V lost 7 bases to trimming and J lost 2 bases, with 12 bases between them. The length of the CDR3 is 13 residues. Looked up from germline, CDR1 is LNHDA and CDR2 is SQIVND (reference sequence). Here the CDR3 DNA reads TGTGCCAGTAATCCGGGGACCGCCTACGAGCAGTACTTC. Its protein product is CASNPGTAYEQYF.

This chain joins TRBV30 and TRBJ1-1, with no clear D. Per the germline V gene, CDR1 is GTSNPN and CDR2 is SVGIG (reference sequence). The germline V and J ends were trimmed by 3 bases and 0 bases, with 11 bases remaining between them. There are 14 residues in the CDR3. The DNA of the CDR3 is TGTGCCTGGAGGTCACTTGGGTTGAACACTGAAGCTTTCTTT. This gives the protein CAWRSLGLNTEAFF.

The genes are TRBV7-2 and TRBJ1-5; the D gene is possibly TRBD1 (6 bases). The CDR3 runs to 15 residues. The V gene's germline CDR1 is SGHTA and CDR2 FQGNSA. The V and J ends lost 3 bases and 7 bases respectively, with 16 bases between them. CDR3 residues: CASSLGGAVWQPQHF. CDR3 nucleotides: TGTGCCAGCAGCTTGGGGGGCGCGGTTTGGCAGCCCCAGCATTTT.

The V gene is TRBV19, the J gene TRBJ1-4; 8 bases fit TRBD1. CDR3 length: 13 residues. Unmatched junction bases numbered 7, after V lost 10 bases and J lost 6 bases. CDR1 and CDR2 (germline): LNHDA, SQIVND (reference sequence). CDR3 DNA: TGTGCCACCGGACAGGGCTGGGATGAAAAACTGTTTTTT. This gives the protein CATGQGWDEKLFF. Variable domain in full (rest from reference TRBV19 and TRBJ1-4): DGGITQSPKYLFRKEGQNVTLSCEQNLNHDAMYWYRQDPGQGLRLIYYSQIVNDFQKGDIAEGYSVSREKKESFPLTVTSAQKNPTAFYLCATGQGWDEKLFFGSGTQLSVL.

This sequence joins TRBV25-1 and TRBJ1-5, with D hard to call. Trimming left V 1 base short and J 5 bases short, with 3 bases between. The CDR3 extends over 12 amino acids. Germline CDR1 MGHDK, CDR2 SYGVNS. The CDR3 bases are TGTGCCAGCAGTGAATTTGATCAGCCCCAGCATTTT. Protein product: CASSEFDQPQHF.

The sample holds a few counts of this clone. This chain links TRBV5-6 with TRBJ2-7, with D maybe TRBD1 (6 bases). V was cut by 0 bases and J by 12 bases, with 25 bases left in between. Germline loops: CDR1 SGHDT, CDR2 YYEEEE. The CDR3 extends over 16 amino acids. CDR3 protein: CASSLAIGTHSFVRYF. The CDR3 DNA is TGTGCCAGCAGCTTGGCGATTGGGACACACTCCTTCGTGCGGTACTTC.

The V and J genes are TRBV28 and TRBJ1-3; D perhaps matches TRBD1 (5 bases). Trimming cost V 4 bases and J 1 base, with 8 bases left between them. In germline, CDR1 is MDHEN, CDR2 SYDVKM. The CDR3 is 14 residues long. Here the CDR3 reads CASSWGYSGNTIYF. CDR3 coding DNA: TGTGCCAGCAGTTGGGGGTATTCTGGAAACACCATATATTTT.

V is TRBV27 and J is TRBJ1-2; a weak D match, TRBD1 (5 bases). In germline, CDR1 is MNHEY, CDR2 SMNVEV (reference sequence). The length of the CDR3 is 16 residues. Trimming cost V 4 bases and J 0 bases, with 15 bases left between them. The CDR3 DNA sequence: TGTGCCAGCAGTTCCCGCGGACACATAGCTAACTATGGCTACACCTTC. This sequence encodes CASSSRGHIANYGYTF.

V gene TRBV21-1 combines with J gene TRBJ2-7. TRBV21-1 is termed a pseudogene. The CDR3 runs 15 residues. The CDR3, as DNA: TGTGCCAGCAGCGCTTTATACCGGGACGGCTACGAGCAGTACTTC. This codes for CASSALYRDGYEQYF.